What follows describes a single T cell receptor beta chain. Its target is not known. The entry originates in a study of graft-versus-host responses after intestinal transplantation. Study information: The study gave all recipients anti-thymocyte globulin induction, then tacrolimus and steroids for about 3 years.

Germline V CDR1 and CDR2: SGHRS, YFSETQ. This CDR3 is 14 amino acids long. With V trimmed by 3 bases and J by 5 bases, 6 bases remained unmatched. Generated by immunoSEQ multiplex PCR, the TCRdb table keeps only in-frame clones and is missing some. This table holds 89,000 or so clones, approximately 80% found once. Study outcomes and limitations: Ileal or blood samples showed some GvH clones first, and such clones were also found in recipient marrow. High graft-versus-host to host-versus-graft clonal ratios were found in allografts of patients who had graft-donor T cell macrochimerism. Early post-transplant HvG declines showed an association with peak circulating GvH clone levels.

The specimen comprised unstimulated CD4+ T cells sorted from spleen or lymph node cells, sampled before intestinal transplant. The chain employs TRBV5-1 and TRBJ1-2, with 8 bases identical to TRBD1. The sequence came from a human donor who received an intestinal transplant. The CDR3: CASSSGTGFYGYTF. CDR3 nucleotide sequence: TGCGCCAGCAGCTCCGGGACAGGATTTTATGGCTACACCTTC.